This T cell receptor beta chain stems from a study of siplizumab effects on memory and regulatory T cells (dated by TCRdb to about 2019). With regard to the full study: The study examined how the anti-CD2 antibody siplizumab affects alloreactive T-cell subsets in allogeneic mixed lymphocyte reactions built from human PBMCs.

Libraries came from the immunoSEQ multiplex PCR assay. Each sample had 10^5 or so TCR templates assayed by the deep sequencing platform. Genomic DNA extracted from sorted T cells was used for TCRbeta CDR3 sequencing. The original pipeline was this. The R programming language was used for clonal analysis of the TCRbeta CDR3 data. Unstimulated samples were compared with post-reaction CFSE-low samples to define alloreactive CD4+ and CD8+ clones. Regulatory or non-regulatory origin was assigned to alloreactive CD4+ clones by matching of sequences to sorted unstimulated Treg and non-Treg repertoires. In its TCRdb copy, this immuneACCESS table keeps in-frame sequences only and misses some clones. Where compared with another copy, unresolved V genes explain less than half of these, and the others have no known cause. V and J calls and clone size follow that table, whereas D and trimming were derived from the DNA. The sample data list 100,000 or so clones, and about 91% of these were observed just once. The ten top clones hold 0.14% to 0.15% of the sample.

Sorted unstimulated T cells and proliferating T cells recovered from mixed lymphocyte reactions were subjected to TCRbeta CDR3 sequencing. Fresh whole blood from nine to eleven HLA-typed healthy donors was used to isolate PBMCs. CDR1 and CDR2, looked up from the germline V gene (reference sequence), are SGHNT and YYREEE. The CDR3 holds 13 amino acids from the cysteine to the phenylalanine. Only the CDR3 DNA is retained, 39 bases long and in frame from the first base. V is reduced by 4 bases and J by 10 bases, leaving a spacing of 16 bases between them. Note on this clone: Its antigen has not been determined. Base qualities were left out, and no much larger clone turns up one base away.

The full study reports these points: Siplizumab significantly reduced the cumulative frequency of alloreactive sequences traceable to unstimulated CD4+ memory T cells. A naive or memory phenotype could not be assigned to roughly 75-97% of proliferating CD4+ or CD8+ clones. Whether proliferating Tregs from siplizumab cultures were suppressive was not functionally confirmed. In reactions with siplizumab, an average of roughly 69% of mappable alloreactive CD4+ clones were Treg-derived, compared with 26.9% in control reactions. Compared with memory T cells, unstimulated naive T cells appeared more diverse, and naive cells seemed to make a substantial contribution to the alloresponse. Because sequences below about 10^-5 frequency were poorly captured, only a minor fraction of alloreactive clones could be mapped to unstimulated subsets.

Sequencing used CD4+ T cells sorted from blood. The sequence came from a human donor in good health. The rearranged chain carries TRBV5-4 and TRBJ2-3; the D gene cannot be named for sure. The sequenced DNA is TGTGCCAGCAGCCAAAGCTTACCCGGGCCGCAGTATTTT. Translated, this is CASSQSLPGPQYF.